This entry lists 6 T cell receptor beta chains sequenced from one sample in a study of blood T cells in healthy people across ages. With a J-beta primer mix and a sample-barcoded 5' primer, a second PCR ran roughly 7 to 11 cycles. TCRdb called the 5' RACE reads again in MiXCR, with one record for every CDR3 protein. This sample has approximately 800,000 distinct CDR3 sequences; just over 55% occur once, and the top ten carry roughly 24%. Sequencing was carried out using blood. These receptors came from a man aged 40-49 years in good health.

This chain joins TRBV6-1 and TRBJ1-6; tentatively, D is TRBD1 (6 bases). Germline CDR1 MNHNS, CDR2 SASEGT. The CDR3 totals 14 residues. The germline V and J ends were trimmed by 7 bases and 4 bases, with 11 bases remaining between them. DNA for the CDR3: TGTGCCAGCATCGAGAGGGGGTATAATTCACCCCTCCACTTT. Translation: CASIERGYNSPLHF.

This clonotype was found many times. The rearrangement links TRBV9 to TRBJ2-5; possible D gene TRBD2, 5 bases. This CDR3 comprises 14 residues. Germline lookup yields CDR1 SGDLS and CDR2 YYNGEE. Trimming stripped 0 bases from V and 4 bases from J, with 10 bases between. DNA of the CDR3: TGTGCCAGCAGCGTAGCGGTGGGGAGAGAGACCCAGTACTTC. Protein: CASSVAVGRETQYF.

About this clonotype: A junction boundary mismatches the germline segment, possibly from a read error. The genes are TRBV12-3 or TRBV12-4 and TRBJ2-3; D perhaps matches TRBD2 (5 bases). CDR3 length: 14 residues. In DNA, the CDR3 is TGTGCCAGCAGTTTATACAGCGGCACAGATATGCAGTATTTT. The encoded protein is CASSLYSGTDMQYF.

This clonotype was recorded only once. The rearrangement links TRBV4-2 to TRBJ2-1; perhaps TRBD2 as D (5 bases). From germline, CDR1 is LGHNA and CDR2 YNFKEQ. V gave up 0 bases and J gave up 10 bases, with 13 bases separating them. The CDR3 has 14 amino acids. The CDR3 reads CASSQDPSTGEQFF. CDR3 nucleotide sequence: TGTGCCAGCAGCCAAGATCCTAGCACGGGGGAGCAGTTCTTC.

This clonotype was observed a single time. The genes are TRBV2 and TRBJ2-5; D is undetermined. Per the germline V gene, CDR1 is SNHLY and CDR2 is FYNNEI. This CDR3 is built from 12 residues. The V end was cut by 7 bases, the J end by 0 bases, with 6 bases between. In nucleotides, the CDR3 is TGTGCCAGCACTTCGTACCAAGAGACCCAGTACTTC. This gives the protein CASTSYQETQYF.

The chain links TRBV7-6 to TRBJ2-5, with 9 nucleotides matching TRBD2. Judging by the DNA end, TRBJ2-4 fits better; the J call may be wrong. The CDR3 is made up of 14 amino acids. CDR1 is SGHVS and CDR2 is FNYEAQ in the germline V gene. In nucleotides, the CDR3 is TGTGCCAGCAGCCCTCTAGCGGGGCTAAACATTCAGTACTTC. Encoded protein: CASSPLAGLNIQYF.